This record looks at one T cell receptor beta chain sequence and its context. The record originates from a study of CD8 T cells in Susac syndrome. Random hexamers primed reverse transcription of roughly 0.5 to 1 ug RNA. TCRdb reprocessed the immunoSEQ multiplex PCR reads via MiXCR and lists one record per CDR3 protein. Of about 22,000 distinct CDR3 sequences in the sample, 90% to 95% were seen once. This receptor was taken from a human donor in good health. The source material was CD8+ T cells from PBMCs.

This CDR3 is CASSPGTTNEKLFF. CDR3 sequence (DNA): TGCGCCAGCAGCCCGGGTACAACTAATGAAAAACTGTTTTTT. The V gene is TRBV4-3, the J gene TRBJ1-4; D is unresolved. Germline loops: CDR1 LGHNA, CDR2 YSLEER. The CDR3 extends over 14 amino acids. V was clipped by 4 bases and J by 0 bases, with 6 bases between them.